This T cell receptor beta chain was sequenced during a study of somatic mutations in cytotoxic T cells in rheumatoid arthritis. Sequencing used immunoSEQ multiplex PCR; TCRdb keeps in-frame clones, though not all of them. The sample comprises 10,000 to 13,000 clones, 65% to 80% of which are singletons, and roughly 35% rests with the top ten. This clone was counted a few times. Flow cytometry served to check the purity of CD4+ and CD8+ cells, which were isolated by positive magnetic bead selection. Germline V lookup: CDR1 MGHRA, CDR2 YSYEKL. V trimming: 1 base; J trimming: 4 bases; junction bases outside the gene matches: 8. The CDR3 runs 17 residues.

The material sequenced was CD8+ T cells sorted from blood. The V call is TRBV4-1, the J call TRBJ2-4; 9 nucleotides align to TRBD2. This sequence was found in an adult with rheumatoid arthritis. The CDR3 sequence: CASSQVVAGARKNIQYF. CDR3 in DNA: TGCGCCAGCAGCCAAGTAGTAGCGGGGGCACGGAAAAACATTCAGTACTTC.